This note documents a single T cell receptor beta chain sequence. This entry belongs to a study of T cell responses to AZD1222 COVID-19 vaccine. Libraries were prepared by immunoSEQ multiplex PCR; TCRdb keeps only in-frame clonotypes and omits some of them. Among approximately 77,000 clones listed, around 92% were seen once. Germline loops: CDR1 SGHNT, CDR2 YYREEE (reference sequence). Trimming stripped 2 bases from V and 2 bases from J, with 13 bases between. The CDR3 consists of 15 residues. This material consisted of peripheral blood, taken on day 0 of MenACWY control vaccination. The J gene is TRBJ1-1, the V gene TRBV5-4; TRBD1 might be the D (6 bases). This receptor was obtained from an adult in good health. CDR3 coding DNA: TGTGCCAGCAGCTTACAGGGTGTTGGAAACACTGAAGCTTTCTTT. It encodes CASSLQGVGNTEAFF.